This T cell receptor (beta chain) stems from a study of shared clonotypes between healthy human individuals (dated by TCRdb to 2020 to 2021). General notes on the study: The cohort included three men and a couple of women between 18 and 49 years of age. To increase sequencing depth and limit assay-specific biases, TCR repertoire library preparation and sequencing were carried out by different laboratories using diverse techniques. Per donor, three plates each were used for CD4 naive and CD4 memory, two for CD8 naive, and one for CD8 memory. The study deeply sequenced blood TCR repertoires of five healthy adults to estimate repertoire size and the extent of clonotype sharing between individuals. Per donor, leukapheresis produced somewhere between about 0.94 and 9 billion PBMCs. On the study overall, not on this receptor specifically: Compared with non-shared clonotypes, clonotypes shared by all four sorted-subset donors had higher generation probabilities. About 5% of naive CD4, around 3.5% of naive CD8, 2.3% of memory CD4, and approximately 0.4% of memory CD8 clonotypes were shared across a handful of donors. Because the study included a small number of donors, the genetic and exposure-history diversity represented was limited. Sampling was restricted to blood, and TCR repertoires in tissue are likely to differ from TCR repertoires in blood. Incomplete sequencing was indicated by rarefaction of sorted-subset datasets, despite the large sequencing depth. Larger estimated clonotype richness was generally found for naive subsets than for memory subsets. Based on pairwise subsampling, the degree of clonotype sharing among donors was expected to be affected by sequencing depth.

As to this clone: What this receptor recognizes is not known. Base qualities are not recorded, but no much larger clone differs from it by a single base.

V is reduced by 8 bases and J by 2 bases, leaving a spacing of 9 bases between them. CDR1 and CDR2, per the germline V gene, are MNHEY and SVGAGI. The CDR3 runs 12 residues from the cysteine to the phenylalanine. The CDR3 DNA has 36 bases and is translated from base 1. Healthy HIV-negative adults with no recently reported acute infections or vaccinations were included as donors. Every donor was a Caucasian adult living in Nashville, Tennessee, USA. CD4+ T cells were enriched by magnetic negative selection, after which naive cells were positively selected on CD45RA and the negative fraction was taken as the memory subset. Blood was collected by leukapheresis, and PBMCs were isolated by Ficoll-Histopaque density gradient centrifugation and then cryopreserved in liquid nitrogen vapor phase. Purity and quantity of every magnetically sorted T cell population were checked by analytical flow cytometry. Each sorted fraction had its genomic DNA isolated and then quantified by UV absorbance on a Nanodrop 2000c.

Using the deep immunoSEQ assay, multiplex PCR amplified TCR CDR3 regions from genomic DNA. For each cell subset, the extracted genomic DNA was distributed evenly across all wells of several immunoSEQ 96-well plates, and each plate served as one replicate. For sorted subsets, about 200 ng genomic DNA, equal to tens of thousands of T cell genomes, was loaded into each replicate PCR. Purified libraries were quantified with a Qubit 3.0 fluorometer, sized on a Bioanalyzer 2100, and re-quantified with the KAPA Library Quantification kit. Each immunoSEQ 96-well plate was sequenced on its own single-read 150-cycle Illumina NextSeq 550 flow cell. The study's own analysis went as follows. The immunoSEQ output contained only junctional sequences without quality scores, so filtering could not match that applied to full-length reads. To assign V/J genes and CDR3, sequences were annotated against IMGT germline references using PyIR, a Python wrapper for IgBLAST v1.9. Reads with weak V/J assignments (E-value above 1e-6), missing CDR3, stop codons, out-of-frame junctions, or ambiguous translated residues were removed. V3J clonotypes were defined as sequences sharing the same inferred V gene, J gene, and CDR3 amino acid sequence. Percentage overlap between repertoires was calculated by dividing the number of shared unique clonotypes by the size of the smaller repertoire. Repertoire richness was assessed with RTK rarefaction, the Chao1 estimator, and Recon v2.1 estimates of unobserved clonotypes. Generation probabilities for all TCRbeta clonotypes obtained by the gDNA method from several donors were computed using OLGA. TCRdb provides this immuneACCESS table in a form limited to in-frame rearrangements. Some clones are lacking; in checked studies, under half of them reflect an unresolved V gene, and why the rest are absent is not known. For V, J and clone size, that table is used; D and trimming come from the DNA. Recorded for this sample are about 960,000 clones; 70% to 85% of them occurred a single time. Approximately 1.5% of the sample belongs to the ten largest clones.

The specimen sequenced was memory CD4+ T cells sorted from blood. The sample's cell subset or site label, decoded: CD45RA-negative fraction. The rearranged chain carries TRBV6-5 and TRBJ1-1, with the D gene too uncertain to name. The TCR sequence derives from a man aged 18 to 29 in good health. The CDR3 is CASCTVNTEAFF. The base sequence is TGTGCCAGCTGTACAGTTAACACTGAAGCTTTCTTT.